Listed here are 24 T cell receptor beta chains from one sample, sequenced in a study of blood T cell repertoires in COVID-19. Assay: immunoSEQ multiplex PCR; the TCRdb copy retains only in-frame clones and omits some. Of some 74,000 clones in the sample, roughly nine tenths were seen once. Input material: peripheral blood. The receptors originated from a man aged 50 to 60 with COVID-19, enrolled during active disease.

The gene calls are TRBV10-3 and TRBJ2-2; 7 bases fit TRBD2. The germline V gene encodes CDR1 ENHRY and CDR2 SYGVKD. V lost 0 bases, J lost 9 bases, and 10 bases stayed unmatched. The CDR3 spans 16 residues. The DNA for the CDR3 is TGTGCCATCAGTGAGTCTGTTAGCGGGCAGGACCGGGAGCTGTTTTTT. Encoded protein: CAISESVSGQDRELFF.

This chain joins TRBV7-8 and TRBJ2-1; 9 nucleotides line up with TRBD2. CDR3 length: 15 amino acids. With 2 bases clipped from V and 4 bases from J, the junction kept 3 bases outside the gene matches. CDR1 is SGHVS, CDR2 FQNEAQ, per germline. The CDR3 sequence: CASSLSLAGYNEQFF. The CDR3 nucleotides are TGTGCCAGCAGCTTAAGCCTAGCGGGATACAATGAGCAGTTCTTC.

The CDR3 here is CAWSTQGGRGKLFF. The DNA of the CDR3 is TGTGCCTGGAGCACCCAAGGGGGCAGGGGGAAACTGTTTTTT. The chain joins TRBV30 to TRBJ1-4, with 7 bases aligning to TRBD1. Unmatched junction bases numbered 12, after V lost 3 bases and J lost 11 bases. Germline assignment: CDR1 GTSNPN and CDR2 SVGIG (reference sequence). The CDR3 totals 14 residues.

The chain uses TRBV7-9 and TRBJ2-2; 9 nucleotides match TRBD2. The germline V gene encodes CDR1 SEHNR and CDR2 FQNEAQ (reference sequence). Germline trimming cut 5 bases from V and 4 bases from J; bases unmatched to any gene: 5. There are 15 residues in the CDR3. CDR3 sequence (DNA): TGTGCCAGCAGCCCTAGCGGGAAACGCACCGGGGAGCTGTTTTTT. Amino acids: CASSPSGKRTGELFF. The complete variable domain, with remaining parts taken from reference TRBV7-9 and TRBJ2-2, reads DTGVSQNPRHKITKRGQNVTFRCDPISEHNRLYWYRQTLGQGPEFLTYFQNEAQLEKSRLLSDRFSAERPKGSFSTLEIQRTEQGDSAMYLCASSPSGKRTGELFFGEGSRLTVL.

This sequence joins TRBV29-1 and TRBJ2-2; D possibly corresponds to TRBD2 (6 bases). This CDR3 contains 14 residues. The V end lost 4 bases, the J end lost 4 bases, and 13 bases lay between the germline ends. CDR1 is SQVTM, CDR2 ANQGSEA, per germline. CDR3 nucleotide sequence: TGCAGCGTTGCCGCCGGGAGTGGCACCGGGGAGCTGTTTTTT. This translates into CSVAAGSGTGELFF.

V is TRBV10-3 and J is TRBJ1-1; D remains unclear. The V gene lost 4 bases and the J gene lost 0 bases, with 21 bases spanning the gap. This CDR3 is built from 18 residues. The germline V gene encodes CDR1 ENHRY and CDR2 SYGVKD. The CDR3 DNA is TGTGCCATCAGTGTCGAGACACCTATGAATAAAATGAACACTGAAGCTTTCTTT. As protein: CAISVETPMNKMNTEAFF.

V and J are TRBV19 and TRBJ2-5; a possible D gene is TRBD1 (6 bases). CDR1 and CDR2 (germline): LNHDA, SQIVND (reference sequence). Deletions cut 6 bases from V and 1 base from J, with 15 bases between. The CDR3 totals 15 residues. The chain's CDR3 is CASRPTGPSQETQYF. Written as DNA, the CDR3 is TGTGCCAGTAGGCCAACAGGGCCATCCCAAGAGACCCAGTACTTC.

The chain carries TRBV4-1 and TRBJ1-2, with unresolved D. Trimming pared 2 bases from V and 4 bases from J, leaving 17 bases between. Germline lookup yields CDR1 MGHRA and CDR2 YSYEKL. The CDR3 has 16 amino acids. CDR3 loop: CASSQPARGWVYGYTF. The CDR3, as DNA: TGCGCCAGCAGCCAACCAGCAAGAGGGTGGGTCTATGGCTACACCTTC.

This rearrangement joins TRBV27 to TRBJ2-1; TRBD2 agrees at 13 bases. J lost 8 bases, V lost 3 bases, and 7 bases had no gene match. Germline lookup yields CDR1 MNHEY and CDR2 SMNVEV (reference sequence). The CDR3 sequence is 16 residues long. Here the CDR3 reads CASSFLLAGGPHEQFF. The CDR3 DNA follows: TGTGCCAGCAGTTTTCTACTAGCGGGAGGGCCCCATGAGCAGTTCTTC.

The CDR3 spells CASSSGLAEETQYF. DNA of the CDR3: TGTGCCAGCAGCTCGGGACTAGCGGAAGAGACCCAGTACTTC. This chain uses TRBV5-4 with TRBJ2-5; TRBD2 matches at 11 bases. Per germline, CDR1 SGHNT and CDR2 YYREEE (reference sequence). The CDR3 totals 14 residues. After removal of 3 bases from V and 3 bases from J, the junction contained 1 base not matched to a gene.

This clone was found once. The chain has TRBV6-4 and TRBJ1-5, with D unclear. V gave up 2 bases and J gave up 4 bases, with 12 bases separating them. The CDR3 is 15 amino acids. Per the germline V gene, CDR1 is MRHNA and CDR2 is SNTAGT. The CDR3, as DNA: TGTGCCAGCAGTGACGCCTGGAGGGAAAATCAGCCCCAGCATTTT. Translated, it gives CASSDAWRENQPQHF.

The chain recombines TRBV9 with TRBJ2-6; D ambiguous. The V end lost 0 bases, the J end lost 2 bases, and 9 bases lay between the germline ends. CDR1 SGDLS and CDR2 YYNGEE come from the germline V gene. CDR3 length equals 16 residues. The CDR3 sequence is CASSVEPQAGANVLTF. The DNA of the CDR3 is TGTGCCAGCAGCGTAGAACCCCAGGCTGGGGCCAACGTCCTGACTTTC.

This chain uses TRBV7-9 with TRBJ1-2; possibly TRBD1 for D (6 bases). Between the trimmed V and J ends, which lost 6 bases and 5 bases, there was a span of 10 bases. Germline V gives CDR1 SEHNR, CDR2 FQNEAQ (reference sequence). The CDR3 contains 12 residues. The CDR3 here is CASSLQGYGYTF. For the CDR3, the DNA is TGTGCCAGCAGTCTGCAGGGGTATGGCTACACCTTC. Looking up the rest from reference TRBV7-9 and TRBJ1-2 gives the full variable domain: DTGVSQNPRHKITKRGQNVTFRCDPISEHNRLYWYRQTLGQGPEFLTYFQNEAQLEKSRLLSDRFSAERPKGSFSTLEIQRTEQGDSAMYLCASSLQGYGYTFGSGTRLTVV.

Details on this clone: Other DNA sequences within the sample encode an identical CDR3. The genes are TRBV19 and TRBJ1-5, with a weak D call TRBD1 (5 bases). V gave up 8 bases and J gave up 2 bases, with 13 bases separating them. Germline V gives CDR1 LNHDA, CDR2 SQIVND (reference sequence). The CDR3 has 14 residues. The CDR3 bases are TGTGCCAGTGGCGGGACGGGGGGCAATCAGCCCCAGCATTTT. Encoded protein: CASGGTGGNQPQHF. Looking up the rest from reference TRBV19 and TRBJ1-5 gives the full variable domain: DGGITQSPKYLFRKEGQNVTLSCEQNLNHDAMYWYRQDPGQGLRLIYYSQIVNDFQKGDIAEGYSVSREKKESFPLTVTSAQKNPTAFYLCASGGTGGNQPQHFGDGTRLSIL.

V and J are TRBV13 and TRBJ2-5, with 13 bases lining up with TRBD2. CDR3 length: 16 amino acids. Trimming took 5 bases from V and 7 from J; bases not matched to a gene: 10. Germline V gives CDR1 PRHDT, CDR2 FYEKMQ (reference sequence). DNA for the CDR3: TGTGCCAGCAGCCGCCGACTAGCGGGAGGAGGGGGGACCCAGTACTTC. Protein: CASSRRLAGGGGTQYF. The whole variable domain, remainder taken from reference TRBV13 and TRBJ2-5, is AAGVIQSPRHLIKEKRETATLKCYPIPRHDTVYWYQQGPGQDPQFLISFYEKMQSDKGSIPDRFSAQQFSDYHSELNMSSLELGDSALYFCASSRRLAGGGGTQYFGPGTRLLVL.

The chain carries TRBV28 and TRBJ1-5; no definite D call. Germline CDR1 reads MDHEN; CDR2 reads SYDVKM. The CDR3 consists of 13 residues. V lost 2 bases, J lost 7 bases, and 9 bases lay in between. The CDR3 protein is CASSLKKEQPQHF. The CDR3 bases are TGTGCCAGCAGTTTAAAAAAAGAGCAGCCCCAGCATTTT.

The chain couples TRBV20-1 to TRBJ2-1; weak D call: TRBD2 (6 bases). This CDR3 has 12 amino acids. Germline CDR1 DFQATT, CDR2 SNEGSKA (reference sequence). Trimming shortened V by 3 bases and J by 8 bases, and 11 bases separated the two germline ends. CDR3 sequence: CSASVAAHEQFF. Here the CDR3 DNA reads TGCAGTGCTAGTGTAGCGGCCCATGAGCAGTTCTTC.

The chain is built from TRBV29-1 and TRBJ2-3; D ambiguous. Germline V lookup: CDR1 SQVTM, CDR2 ANQGSEA. The CDR3 loop spans 10 amino acids. Trimming took off 6 bases at V and 3 bases at J, with 4 bases between the two ends. The CDR3 DNA follows: TGCAGCGTCGGGACAGATACGCAGTATTTT. It is translated as CSVGTDTQYF.

J is TRBJ2-1 and V is TRBV11-2; perhaps TRBD2 as D (5 bases). Germline CDR1 SGHAT, CDR2 FQNNGV. The CDR3 runs to 15 residues. Trimming cost V 0 bases and J 1 base, with 7 bases left between them. The DNA for the CDR3 is TGTGCCAGCAGCTTAGATCGGGGATCCTACAATGAGCAGTTCTTC. Protein sequence: CASSLDRGSYNEQFF. Drawing the rest from reference TRBV11-2 and TRBJ2-1, the complete variable domain is EAGVAQSPRYKIIEKRQSVAFWCNPISGHATLYWYQQILGQGPKLLIQFQNNGVVDDSQLPKDRFSAERLKGVDSTLKIQPAKLEDSAVYLCASSLDRGSYNEQFFGPGTRLTVL.

The chain links TRBV18 to TRBJ2-5; no definite D call. V lost 3 bases and J lost 3, with 2 bases in between. CDR3 length equals 11 residues. The V gene's germline CDR1 is KGHSH and CDR2 LQKENI. CDR3 amino acids: CASSPKETQYF. As DNA, the CDR3 is TGTGCCAGCTCACCCAAAGAGACCCAGTACTTC. The complete variable domain, with remaining parts taken from reference TRBV18 and TRBJ2-5, reads NAGVMQNPRHLVRRRGQEARLRCSPMKGHSHVYWYRQLPEEGLKFMVYLQKENIIDESGMPKERFSAEFPKEGPSILRIQQVVRGDSAAYFCASSPKETQYFGPGTRLLVL.

CDR3 bases: TGTGCCAGCAGGGGAACACAGGGTCGCTGGACTGAAGCTTTCTTT. Residues: CASRGTQGRWTEAFF. The chain is built from TRBV6-5 and TRBJ1-1; TRBD1 is a possible D gene (6 bases). V dropped 6 bases and J dropped 5 bases, with 19 bases sitting between them. The CDR3 sequence is 15 residues long. Germline-derived CDR1 and CDR2 are MNHEY and SVGAGI.

V and J are TRBV9 and TRBJ1-2; D is unclear. The CDR3 has 13 residues. Trimming stripped 3 bases from V and 6 bases from J, with 12 bases between. Germline lookup yields CDR1 SGDLS and CDR2 YYNGEE. In DNA form, the CDR3 reads TGTGCCAGCAGCGCTCGGAACGGAGATGGCTACACCTTC. Translating gives CASSARNGDGYTF.

The chain employs TRBV7-9 and TRBJ2-7; maybe TRBD2 (5 bases). The V end lost 1 base, the J end lost 6 bases, and 10 bases lay between the germline ends. The germline V gene encodes CDR1 SEHNR and CDR2 FQNEAQ (reference sequence). The CDR3 extends over 13 amino acids. The CDR3 here is CASSLDSETEQYF. CDR3 nucleotides: TGTGCCAGCAGCTTAGATAGCGAGACCGAGCAGTACTTC.

This chain links TRBV21-1 with TRBJ1-5. TRBV21-1 is reported as a pseudogene. CDR3 length: 15 amino acids. CDR3 nucleotides: TGTGCCAGCAGCAAAGCCAGGGAGGTAGGTCAGCCCCAGCATTTT. This encodes CASSKAREVGQPQHF.